This TCR beta chain was identified in a study of blood T cells in healthy people across ages. General study findings and limits: Among long-lived donors, naive CD4+ cells were more numerous and diversity higher than in aged donors.

Germline-derived CDR1 and CDR2 are SQVTM and ANQGSEA. The CDR3 covers 13 residues. V lost 5 bases, J lost 6 bases, and 16 bases lay in between. This clonotype was picked up a small number of times. Its specificity is unknown. A J-beta primer mix and a sample-barcoded 5' primer were used in a second PCR of about 7 to 12 cycles. Per sample, CDR3-containing paired-end reads numbered at least 2.5 million. Each CDR3 protein is one row after TCRdb ran MiXCR on the 5' RACE reads. This sample carries about a million distinct CDR3 sequences, roughly 43% of them seen once, and the ten largest clones take around an eighth.

The source material was blood. This clonotype was sampled from a man younger than 45 in good health. This rearrangement joins TRBV29-1 to TRBJ1-2, with D maybe TRBD1 (5 bases). The CDR3 nucleotides read TGCAGCGTTTCCCCCGGCAGGGCTGATGGCTACACCTTC. This sequence encodes CSVSPGRADGYTF.